These 6 T cell receptor beta chains came from one sample sequenced in a study of blood T cell repertoires in COVID-19. Sequencing was performed with immunoSEQ multiplex PCR; in TCRdb, only in-frame clones are kept and a portion is missing. The sample includes about 190,000 clones, approximately 79% of them seen just once. The sequenced sample consisted of PBMCs or T cells enriched from blood (not recorded which). The source is a woman aged 60-75 years with acute COVID-19.

This clone was counted between two and nine times. The chain links TRBV19 to TRBJ1-1, with 11 bases identical to TRBD1. Germline V lookup: CDR1 LNHDA, CDR2 SQIVND (reference sequence). This CDR3 has 14 amino acids. With 6 bases clipped from V and 4 bases from J, the junction kept 4 bases outside the gene matches. The CDR3 loop is CASRDRGRVTEAFF. Written as DNA, the CDR3 is TGTGCCAGTAGGGACAGGGGGCGAGTCACTGAAGCTTTCTTT. The full variable domain, completed using reference TRBV19 and TRBJ1-1, is DGGITQSPKYLFRKEGQNVTLSCEQNLNHDAMYWYRQDPGQGLRLIYYSQIVNDFQKGDIAEGYSVSREKKESFPLTVTSAQKNPTAFYLCASRDRGRVTEAFFGQGTRLTVV.

This chain connects TRBV9 to TRBJ2-1; 8 bases align to TRBD1. The germline gives CDR1 SGDLS, CDR2 YYNGEE. The J segment lost 5 bases and the V segment lost 1 base, leaving 5 bases of the junction unmatched. The CDR3 covers 15 residues. The CDR3 DNA follows: TGTGCCAGCAGCGTAACGGGACAGGTCCACAATGAGCAGTTCTTC. As protein: CASSVTGQVHNEQFF.

The gene calls are TRBV28 and TRBJ1-2; 7 positions agree with TRBD1. This CDR3 comprises 16 residues. V trimming: 3 bases; J trimming: 6 bases; junction bases outside the gene matches: 13. Germline lookup yields CDR1 MDHEN and CDR2 SYDVKM. CDR3 loop: CASSLDWAGGSNGYTF. Written as DNA, the CDR3 is TGTGCCAGCAGTTTGGATTGGGCAGGGGGATCGAATGGCTACACCTTC.

The chain combines TRBV18 with TRBJ2-5, with a weak D call TRBD2 (6 bases). Germline CDR1 KGHSH, CDR2 LQKENI. This CDR3 spans 12 amino acids. V was trimmed by 5 bases and J by 5 bases, leaving 9 bases between them. The DNA for the CDR3 is TGTGCCAGCTCAGCGGGGTGGGAGACCCAGTACTTC. It yields the protein CASSAGWETQYF.

A single count supports this clone. DNA of the CDR3: TGCGCCAGCAGCTTGGGACTAGCGGGAGGCTACGAGCAGTACTTC. It encodes CASSLGLAGGYEQYF. The V gene is TRBV5-1, the J gene TRBJ2-7, with 13 bases fitting TRBD2. V shed 0 bases, J shed 3 bases, and the junction held 0 bases outside the gene matches. CDR1 is SGHRS and CDR2 is YFSETQ in the germline V gene. This CDR3 is built from 15 residues.

CDR3 region: CASSPDRGVITEAFF. The CDR3 region has the DNA TGTGCCAGCTCACCCGACAGGGGCGTGATAACTGAAGCTTTCTTT. The chain couples TRBV18 to TRBJ1-1; TRBD1 agrees at 8 bases. Looked up from germline, CDR1 is KGHSH and CDR2 is LQKENI. The length of the CDR3 is 15 residues. V was pared by 3 bases and J by 5 bases, with 8 bases of the junction left unmatched.